This T cell receptor (beta chain) was recovered during a study of blood T cell repertoires in COVID-19. As for the study in general: PBMCs, B-cell-depleted T cells, or T cells provided the cDNA or gDNA that made up the material.

In the original workflow: It was from reference gene primer amplification that nucleated cell counts were estimated. Sequenced by immunoSEQ multiplex PCR; TCRdb stores in-frame clones only, minus some. Clone size and the V and J calls come from that table; the DNA yielded D and trimming. The sample includes tens of thousands of clones, around 90% seen only once; the top ten take 5% to 6%. Germline V gene lookup returns CDR1 GTSNPN and CDR2 SVGIG (reference sequence). Trimming stripped 0 bases from V and 4 bases from J, with 12 bases between. The CDR3 has 14 amino acids. This chain uses TRBV30 with TRBJ1-2; D perhaps matches TRBD1 (6 bases). Input material: peripheral blood. The TCR sequence derives from a man aged 50 to 60 with acute or convalescent COVID-19. Here the CDR3 reads CAWSVTTGIYGYTF. CDR3 nucleotide sequence: TGTGCCTGGAGTGTTACAACAGGGATCTATGGCTACACCTTC.